The next 28 T cell receptor beta chains were all read from a single sample in a study of identical twins. TCRdb re-analysed the 5' RACE reads in MiXCR, keeping a single row per CDR3 protein. The sample contains about 150,000 distinct CDR3 sequences, around 3.5% of which appear only once. The sequenced sample was memory T cells sorted from blood. These receptors all stem from a man younger than 35 in good health.

This clonotype was recorded at least ten times. The rearrangement uses TRBV6-1 and TRBJ1-1, with a possible D match to TRBD1 (5 bases). This CDR3 has 13 residues. Trimming removed 6 bases from V and 11 bases from J, with 19 bases in between. From germline, CDR1 is MNHNS and CDR2 SASEGT. CDR3 protein: CASRNVRGSEAFF. CDR3 nucleotides: TGTGCCAGCAGGAATGTGAGGGGCAGCGAGGCTTTCTTT.

The V and J genes are TRBV10-3 and TRBJ2-3, with 14 bases fitting TRBD2. This CDR3 contains 16 residues. After removal of 11 bases from V and 6 bases from J, the junction contained 13 bases not matched to a gene. CDR1 is ENHRY, CDR2 SYGVKD, per germline. CDR3 amino acids: CAVKGTSGSHHDTQYF. The CDR3, as DNA: TGTGCCGTAAAAGGGACTAGCGGGAGTCATCACGATACGCAGTATTTT.

This clonotype was counted between two and nine times. This chain joins TRBV12-3 or TRBV12-4 and TRBJ2-1; 8 nucleotides agree with TRBD2. With V trimmed by 6 bases and J by 8 bases, 9 bases remained unmatched. The CDR3 runs 14 residues. CDR3 loop: CASRRGLAVDEQFF. In DNA form, the CDR3 reads TGTGCCAGCAGGCGAGGACTAGCTGTTGATGAGCAGTTCTTC.

This clonotype occurred many times. CDR3 loop: CASSWTGGQPQHF. Here the CDR3 DNA reads TGTGCCAGCAGCTGGACAGGGGGTCAGCCCCAGCATTTT. This rearrangement joins TRBV7-2 to TRBJ1-5; 10 nucleotides agree with TRBD1. The CDR3 totals 13 residues. The V and J ends lost 4 bases and 6 bases, in that order; junction bases with no gene match: 0. Germline assignment: CDR1 SGHTA and CDR2 FQGNSA.

This clonotype has just one count. No DNA is shown, since the ends of the CDR3 on it are uncertain; the CDR3 is the one TCRdb lists. CDR3 loop: CSARGGGTPGSCFF. J is TRBJ2-2 and V is TRBV20-1; the table's D call of TRBD2 was not tested on the DNA. The germline gives CDR1 DFQATT, CDR2 SNEGSKA (reference sequence). From its first to its last residue, the CDR3 has 14 amino acids.

In its sample, this clonotype was seen many times. V usage is TRBV5-8 and J usage is TRBJ2-5, with 7 bases lining up with TRBD1. CDR1 is SGHTS, CDR2 YDEGEE, per germline. This CDR3 comprises 16 residues. The V and J ends lost 0 bases and 9 bases, in that order; junction bases with no gene match: 14. CDR3 DNA: TGTGCCAGCAGCTTGGGACAGGGACGCTCCAGGGAAGCCCAGTACTTC. This codes for CASSLGQGRSREAQYF. Looking up the rest from reference TRBV5-8 and TRBJ2-5 gives the full variable domain: EAGVTQSPTHLIKTRGQQATLRCSPISGHTSVYWYQQALGLGLQFLLWYDEGEERNRGNFPPRFSGRQFPNYSSELNVNALELEDSALYLCASSLGQGRSREAQYFGPGTRLLVL.

This clonotype was picked up a small number of times. The V call is TRBV19, the J call TRBJ2-7, with a weak D call TRBD2 (6 bases). This CDR3 is built from 15 residues. Germline V CDR1 and CDR2: LNHDA, SQIVND (reference sequence). Trimming stripped 3 bases from V and 0 bases from J, with 12 bases between. Here the CDR3 DNA reads TGTGCCAGTAGTATCTCGGCGGGGAGCTCCTACGAGCAGTACGTC. It specifies CASSISAGSSYEQYV.

This clonotype was seen repeatedly, ten times or more. This chain connects TRBV20-1 to TRBJ2-3; no reliable D call. This CDR3 spans 12 amino acids. Germline V lookup: CDR1 DFQATT, CDR2 SNEGSKA (reference sequence). Trimming stripped 5 bases from V and 0 bases from J, with 6 bases between. In nucleotides, the CDR3 is TGCAGTGCTCACGGTAGCACAGATACGCAGTATTTT. It codes for CSAHGSTDTQYF.

In its sample, this clonotype was seen many times. V is TRBV20-1 and J is TRBJ1-1; D is ambiguous. Trimming shortened V by 5 bases and J by 4 bases, and 11 bases separated the two germline ends. Germline-derived CDR1 and CDR2 are DFQATT and SNEGSKA (reference sequence). This CDR3 region has 12 residues. The CDR3 DNA sequence: TGCAGTGCTGTCCCAGGTTTCACTGAAGCTTTCTTT. It encodes CSAVPGFTEAFF.

This clonotype has at least ten counts. The CDR3 DNA follows: TGCAGTGCTCCGGGACTCAACAACTACGAGCAGTACTTC. Amino acids: CSAPGLNNYEQYF. V usage is TRBV20-1 and J usage is TRBJ2-7; possible D gene TRBD2, 6 bases. Per germline, CDR1 DFQATT and CDR2 SNEGSKA (reference sequence). Trimming cost V 5 bases and J 3 bases, with 14 bases left between them. The CDR3 consists of 13 residues.

This clonotype was found many times. The gene calls are TRBV12-3 or TRBV12-4 and TRBJ2-1; D is tentatively TRBD1 or TRBD2 (5 bases each). V shed 9 bases and J shed 1 base, with 19 bases lying between them. The CDR3 sequence is 16 residues long. The CDR3 DNA sequence: TGTGCCAGTTCCGGGGCCCCAATTGGGTCCTACAATGAGCAGTTCTTC. Amino acids: CASSGAPIGSYNEQFF.

This clonotype was counted many times. In DNA form, the CDR3 reads TGCAGTGCTAGGGACTTGACAAGGGCCGCGGACATTCAGTACTTC. The encoded protein is CSARDLTRAADIQYF. The J gene is TRBJ2-4, the V gene TRBV20-1; perhaps TRBD2 as D (5 bases). From germline, CDR1 is DFQATT and CDR2 SNEGSKA (reference sequence). The ends were cut back, 3 bases at V and 8 bases at J, with 20 bases in the middle. The CDR3 runs 15 residues.

This clonotype was seen ten or more times. The rearrangement uses TRBV21-1 and TRBJ2-7; the table's D gene call, TRBD2, was not cross checked with the DNA. TRBV21-1 is a pseudogene segment. This CDR3 spans 14 amino acids. The CDR3 here is CASSTGGEPCEQYV. CDR3 in DNA: TGTGCCAGCAGCACGGGGGGAGAGCCATGCGAGCAGTACGTC.

This clonotype was seen repeatedly, ten times or more. The DNA of the CDR3 is TGTGCCAGCAGTTACGGAGCGGGAGGGGGGGAGACCCAGTACTTC. Its protein is CASSYGAGGGETQYF. This sequence joins TRBV6-5 and TRBJ2-5; 10 positions agree with TRBD2. Germline loops: CDR1 MNHEY, CDR2 SVGAGI. CDR3 length: 15 amino acids. V shed 2 bases, J shed 5 bases, and the junction held 5 bases outside the gene matches.

This clonotype appeared many times. This rearrangement joins TRBV20-1 to TRBJ1-4, with D possibly TRBD1 on 6 matching bases. CDR1 is DFQATT, CDR2 SNEGSKA, per germline (reference sequence). The V end lost 1 base, the J end lost 7 bases, and 13 bases lay between the germline ends. The CDR3 totals 14 residues. The CDR3 loop is CSARVSGAGEKLFF. The CDR3 DNA is TGCAGTGCTAGAGTATCGGGGGCTGGTGAAAAACTGTTTTTT.

This clonotype was counted at least ten times. J is TRBJ2-3 and V is TRBV12-3 or TRBV12-4; perhaps TRBD1 as D (6 bases). V was pared by 3 bases and J by 2 bases, with 12 bases between. The CDR3 totals 15 residues. The CDR3: CASSFNRVDTDTQYF. The CDR3, as DNA: TGTGCCAGCAGTTTCAACAGGGTGGACACAGATACGCAGTATTTT.

This clonotype has more than one count but fewer than ten. The chain is built from TRBV7-6 and TRBJ2-1; 8 bases fit TRBD2. The V and J ends lost 2 bases and 9 bases, in that order; junction bases with no gene match: 12. The V gene's germline CDR1 is SGHVS and CDR2 FNYEAQ. This CDR3 has 16 amino acids. For the CDR3, the DNA is TGTGCCAGCAGCTTATACTCCCAGCGGGAGACGGGTGAGCAGTTCTTC. Its protein is CASSLYSQRETGEQFF.

Ten or more counts support this clonotype. The chain uses TRBV11-1 and TRBJ2-1, with TRBD2 matching over 12 bases. J lost 7 bases, V lost 3 bases, and 13 bases had no gene match. The V gene's germline CDR1 is SGHAT and CDR2 FQDESV (reference sequence). The CDR3 is made up of 18 amino acids. Written as DNA, the CDR3 is TGTGCCAGCAGCTTCCCACCGAGACTAGCGGGAGTAAAAAATGAGCAGTTCTTC. Amino acids: CASSFPPRLAGVKNEQFF.

This clonotype was counted at least ten times. This sequence joins TRBV5-1 and TRBJ2-6, with D possibly TRBD1 on 6 matching bases. Germline CDR1 is SGHRS and CDR2 is YFSETQ. The CDR3 is 16 amino acids. With 3 bases removed from V and 2 bases from J, the gap between germline ends came to 12 bases. CDR3 amino acids: CASSWLTGTGANVLTF. CDR3 DNA sequence: TGCGCCAGCAGCTGGTTAACAGGGACTGGGGCCAACGTCCTGACTTTC.

The chain carries TRBV5-4 and TRBJ2-7, with TRBD1 as a possible D gene (6 bases). The V end was cut by 0 bases, the J end by 1 base, with 11 bases between. Looked up from germline, CDR1 is SGHNT and CDR2 is YYREEE (reference sequence). This CDR3 spans 15 amino acids. This CDR3 is CASSLAGGQSYEQYF. Written as DNA, the CDR3 is TGTGCCAGCAGCTTGGCCGGAGGACAGTCCTACGAGCAGTACTTC. Full variable domain (remainder filled in from reference TRBV5-4 and TRBJ2-7): ETGVTQSPTHLIKTRGQQVTLRCSSQSGHNTVSWYQQALGQGPQFIFQYYREEENGRGNFPPRFSGLQFPNYSSELNVNALELDDSALYLCASSLAGGQSYEQYFGPGTRLTVT.

This clonotype was observed at least ten times. The chain has TRBV12-3 or TRBV12-4 and TRBJ2-3; 11 bases agree with TRBD2. Trimming took 4 bases from V and 0 from J; bases not matched to a gene: 3. The CDR3 loop spans 16 amino acids. CDR3 residues: CASSSRLAGSTDTQYF. The CDR3 DNA follows: TGTGCCAGCAGTTCCCGACTAGCGGGGAGCACAGATACGCAGTATTTT.

This clonotype has ten or more counts. The chain recombines TRBV29-1 with TRBJ2-3; D remains ambiguous. CDR1 SQVTM and CDR2 ANQGSEA come from the germline V gene. With 3 bases removed from V and 4 bases from J, the gap between germline ends came to 5 bases. The CDR3 is 11 amino acids. The CDR3 bases are TGCAGCGTTGATTTGGCAGATACGCAGTATTTT. It specifies CSVDLADTQYF.

Many counts were recorded for this clonotype. V usage is TRBV14 and J usage is TRBJ2-5; D remains ambiguous. Trimming took 0 bases from V and 5 from J, leaving 16 bases between them. This CDR3 has 16 residues. Per the germline V gene, CDR1 is SGHDN and CDR2 is FVKESK. The DNA of the CDR3 is TGTGCCAGCAGCCAAGAACTCGGCGGCCTAGGGGAGACCCAGTACTTC. Translating gives CASSQELGGLGETQYF.

This clonotype was detected ten times or more. The rearrangement joins TRBV5-1 to TRBJ1-1; tentative D call: TRBD1 (5 bases). This CDR3 has 13 residues. Deletions cut 4 bases from V and 2 bases from J, with 9 bases between. Germline V CDR1 and CDR2: SGHRS, YFSETQ. This CDR3 is CASSPRENTEAFF. The CDR3 DNA reads as TGCGCCAGCAGCCCCAGGGAAAACACTGAAGCTTTCTTT.

As to this clonotype: A much larger clone lies one base from this, so it may be a read error. The chain recombines TRBV27 with TRBJ2-3; a possible D gene is TRBD2 (6 bases). CDR3 length: 15 amino acids. Trimming removed 2 bases from V and 5 bases from J, with 14 bases in between. Germline CDR1 reads MNHEY; CDR2 reads SMNVEV (reference sequence). The CDR3 sequence is CASSLGRGNIDTQYF. The CDR3 DNA reads TGTGCCAGCAGTTTAGGGCGGGGCAACATAGATACGCAGTATTTT.

Many counts were recorded for this clonotype. The rearrangement joins TRBV3-1 to TRBJ2-2; a possible D gene is TRBD1 (5 bases). This CDR3 is 12 amino acids long. Germline V gives CDR1 LGHDT, CDR2 YNNKEL (reference sequence). V lost 1 base, J lost 13 bases, and 10 bases lay in between. The CDR3 DNA is TGTGCCAGCAGCCAAGCAGGGAACGGGCTGTTTTTT. Translation gives CASSQAGNGLFF.

This chain links TRBV6-1 with TRBJ2-1; possibly TRBD2 for D (6 bases). V was pared by 6 bases and J by 7 bases, with 16 bases between. The germline V gene has CDR1 MNHNS and CDR2 SASEGT. This CDR3 is built from 14 residues. CDR3 bases: TGTGCCAGCAGCCCCGGGGGACTCTGGAATGAGCAGTTCTTC. Translating gives CASSPGGLWNEQFF.

This clonotype was detected a few times. This chain uses TRBV3-1 with TRBJ1-4; no clear D. The length of the CDR3 is 15 residues. Trimming left V 1 base short and J 0 bases short, with 6 bases between. CDR1 LGHDT and CDR2 YNNKEL come from the germline V gene (reference sequence). Here the CDR3 DNA reads TGTGCCAGCAGCCAAGCCACCTCAACTAATGAAAAACTGTTTTTT. This translates into CASSQATSTNEKLFF.